This T cell receptor beta chain was sequenced for a study of beta chain features in type 1 diabetes. Study-wide results and limits: Insertion counts at VDJ junctions were lower in type 1 diabetes patients, who also showed more deletions there. Among patients, naive, central memory and Treg TCRB repertoires appeared more similar than among healthy donors.

The study reverse transcribed the entire isolated RNA, so it sequenced expressed TCRB transcripts. The repertoire was sequenced with immunoSEQ multiplex PCR; TCRdb's copy has only in-frame clones and lacks some. The sample records some 63,000 clones, about 60% being singletons. In regard to this clone: What it binds is not known.

Sorted CD4+ subsets: naive, central memory, regulatory, stem cell-like memory (CD45RO/CCR7/CD25/CD127/CD95/CD27 panel). Sorted populations all had greater than 95% purity. The TCR comes from a woman aged 18-35 years in good health. Specimen: Tregs from blood.

CDR3 coding DNA: TGTGCCAGCAGACCCCCGGGTGGGGCCTACGAGCAGTACTTC. Translated: CASRPPGGAYEQYF. This rearrangement joins TRBV6-5 to TRBJ2-5; no clear D gene. The J call could be wrong; TRBJ2-7 is a better fit for the DNA end. CDR1 is MNHEY, CDR2 SVGAGI, per germline. This CDR3 has 14 amino acids.